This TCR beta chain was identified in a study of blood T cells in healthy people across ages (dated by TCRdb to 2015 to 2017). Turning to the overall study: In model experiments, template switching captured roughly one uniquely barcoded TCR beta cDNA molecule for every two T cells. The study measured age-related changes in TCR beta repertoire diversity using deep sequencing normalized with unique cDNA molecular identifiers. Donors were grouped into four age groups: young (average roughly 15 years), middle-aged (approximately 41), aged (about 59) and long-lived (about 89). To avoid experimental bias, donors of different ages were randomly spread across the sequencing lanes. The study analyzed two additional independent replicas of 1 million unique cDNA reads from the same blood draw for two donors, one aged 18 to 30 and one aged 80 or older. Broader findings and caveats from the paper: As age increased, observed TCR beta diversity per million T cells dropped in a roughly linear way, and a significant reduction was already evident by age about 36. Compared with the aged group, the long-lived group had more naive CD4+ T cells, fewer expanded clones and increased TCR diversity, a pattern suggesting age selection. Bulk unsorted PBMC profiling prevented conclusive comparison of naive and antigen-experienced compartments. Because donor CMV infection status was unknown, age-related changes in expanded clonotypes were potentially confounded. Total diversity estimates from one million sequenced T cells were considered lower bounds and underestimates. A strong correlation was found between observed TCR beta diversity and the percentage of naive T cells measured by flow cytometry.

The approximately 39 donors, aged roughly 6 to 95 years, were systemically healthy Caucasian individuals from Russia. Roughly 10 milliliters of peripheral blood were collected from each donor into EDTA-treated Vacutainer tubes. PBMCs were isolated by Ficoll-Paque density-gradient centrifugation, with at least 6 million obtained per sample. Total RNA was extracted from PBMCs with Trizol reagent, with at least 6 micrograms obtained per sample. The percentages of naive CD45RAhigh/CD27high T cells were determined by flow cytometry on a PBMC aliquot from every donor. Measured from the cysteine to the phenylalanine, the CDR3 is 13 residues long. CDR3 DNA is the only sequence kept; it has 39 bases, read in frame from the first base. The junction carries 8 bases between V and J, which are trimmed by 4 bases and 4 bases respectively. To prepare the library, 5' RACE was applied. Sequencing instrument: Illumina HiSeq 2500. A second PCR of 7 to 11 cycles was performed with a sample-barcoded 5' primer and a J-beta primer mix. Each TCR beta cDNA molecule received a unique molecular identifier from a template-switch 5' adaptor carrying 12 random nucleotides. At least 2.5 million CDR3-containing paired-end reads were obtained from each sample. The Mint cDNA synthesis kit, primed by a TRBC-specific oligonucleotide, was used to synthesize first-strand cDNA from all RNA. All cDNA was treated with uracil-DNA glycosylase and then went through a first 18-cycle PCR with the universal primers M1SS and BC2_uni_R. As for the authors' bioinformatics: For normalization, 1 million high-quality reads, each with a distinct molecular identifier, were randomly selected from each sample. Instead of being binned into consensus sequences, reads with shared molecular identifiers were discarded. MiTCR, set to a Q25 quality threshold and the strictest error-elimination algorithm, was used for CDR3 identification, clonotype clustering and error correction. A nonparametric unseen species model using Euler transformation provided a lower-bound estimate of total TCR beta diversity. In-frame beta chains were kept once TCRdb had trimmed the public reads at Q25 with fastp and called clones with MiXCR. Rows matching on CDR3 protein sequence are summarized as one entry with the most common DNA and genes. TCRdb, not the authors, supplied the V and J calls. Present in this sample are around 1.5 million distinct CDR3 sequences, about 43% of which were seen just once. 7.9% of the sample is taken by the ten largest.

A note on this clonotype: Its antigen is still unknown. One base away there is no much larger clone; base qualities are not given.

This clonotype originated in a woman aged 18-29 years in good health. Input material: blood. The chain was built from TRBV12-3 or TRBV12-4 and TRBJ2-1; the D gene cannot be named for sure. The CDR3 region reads CASSYAQYNEQFF. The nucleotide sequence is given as TGTGCCAGCAGTTATGCCCAGTACAATGAGCAGTTCTTC.